Below are 24 T cell receptor beta chains sequenced from a single sample in a study of cytomegalovirus exposure and HLA in healthy donors. Vbeta (60) and Jbeta (13) primers were used in the PCR. Assay: immunoSEQ multiplex PCR; the TCRdb copy retains only in-frame clones and omits some. In the table there are 110,000 to 150,000 clones, roughly 81% of which are singletons. Material for sequencing was PBMCs. The receptors originated from a female donor in good health and CMV-seronegative.

The sample holds a few counts of this clone. The V and J genes are TRBV7-9 and TRBJ1-5; the D gene is possibly TRBD1 (6 bases). V shed 8 bases and J shed 3 bases, with 11 bases lying between them. The germline CDR1 and CDR2 sequences are SEHNR and FQNEAQ (reference sequence). The CDR3 loop spans 13 amino acids. The CDR3, as DNA: TGTGCCAGCGGACAGCTGGACAATCAGCCCCAGCATTTT. It translates to CASGQLDNQPQHF.

This clone was counted a single time. This chain uses TRBV28 with TRBJ2-1; 8 nucleotides align to TRBD1. Germline values: CDR1 MDHEN, CDR2 SYDVKM. V lost 2 bases to trimming and J lost 9 bases; unmatched junction nucleotides: 12. CDR3 size: 16 residues. The CDR3 bases are TGTGCCAGCAGTTTAGCTACAGGGGGTAAGCTGGGTGAGCAGTTCTTC. It encodes CASSLATGGKLGEQFF.

J is TRBJ2-3 and V is TRBV5-1; the match to TRBD1 covers 7 bases. Germline lookup yields CDR1 SGHRS and CDR2 YFSETQ. V shed 0 bases, J shed 5 bases, and the junction held 3 bases outside the gene matches. This CDR3 contains 14 residues. The CDR3 DNA is TGCGCCAGCAGCTTGGAACAGGGGATAGATACGCAGTATTTT. Its translation: CASSLEQGIDTQYF.

This clone was observed a handful of times. This sample also contains other DNA sequences that code for the same CDR3. The chain joins TRBV2 to TRBJ2-7, with D possibly TRBD2 on 6 matching bases. V was shortened by 6 bases and J by 3 bases, with 15 bases between the two germline ends. The V gene's germline CDR1 is SNHLY and CDR2 FYNNEI. The CDR3 loop spans 14 amino acids. CDR3 coding DNA: TGTGCCAGCAGGGGGAAGGGCGGGATCTACGAGCAGTACTTC. It yields the protein CASRGKGGIYEQYF.

The chain links TRBV29-1 to TRBJ2-7, with TRBD2 identical over 10 bases. The germline V gene has CDR1 SQVTM and CDR2 ANQGSEA. The V gene end was trimmed by 4 bases and the J gene end by 0 bases; junction bases not matched to a gene: 9. CDR3 length: 16 amino acids. The CDR3 sequence is CSVGASGRSDSYEQYF. CDR3 in DNA: TGCAGCGTTGGGGCTAGCGGGAGATCGGACTCCTACGAGCAGTACTTC.

In its sample, this clone was seen a few times. As DNA, the CDR3 is TGTGCCAGCAGCCCAGGGGGCAGGCGCACTAGCGGGAGGCCCAATGAGCAGTTCTTC. Encoded protein: CASSPGGRRTSGRPNEQFF. The rearrangement links TRBV11-2 to TRBJ2-1, with TRBD2 identical over 12 bases. This CDR3 has 19 residues. Per germline, CDR1 SGHAT and CDR2 FQNNGV. V gave up 5 bases and J gave up 6 bases; unmatched junction bases: 17.

V gene TRBV6-6 combines with J gene TRBJ1-5; D is ambiguous. CDR3 size: 16 residues. V was clipped by 2 bases and J by 1 base, with 12 bases between them. The germline V gene encodes CDR1 MNHNY and CDR2 SVGAGI (reference sequence). The CDR3 bases are TGTGCCAGCAGTTACGGTACAAGTACGAGCAATCAGCCCCAGCATTTT. Protein product: CASSYGTSTSNQPQHF.

This chain uses TRBV19 with TRBJ1-2; tentatively, D is TRBD1 (6 bases). The CDR3 is made up of 16 amino acids. Trimming pared 0 bases from V and 4 bases from J, leaving 15 bases between. Per germline, CDR1 LNHDA and CDR2 SQIVND (reference sequence). CDR3 DNA: TGTGCCAGTAGTATAGATCTAGAGACAGGAATCTATGGCTACACCTTC. Translating gives CASSIDLETGIYGYTF.

The chain recombines TRBV29-1 with TRBJ2-1, with a possible D match to TRBD2 (6 bases). Germline CDR1 reads SQVTM; CDR2 reads ANQGSEA. V gave up 4 bases and J gave up 1 base, with 11 bases separating them. This CDR3 has 14 amino acids. Here the CDR3 DNA reads TGCAGCGTTGCACTAGCAGGGTCCTACAATGAGCAGTTCTTC. Amino acid sequence: CSVALAGSYNEQFF.

The sample holds one count of this clone. The J gene is TRBJ2-5, the V gene TRBV28, with D unclear. The CDR3 extends over 14 amino acids. Germline V gene lookup returns CDR1 MDHEN and CDR2 SYDVKM. With 6 bases removed from V and 1 base from J, the gap between germline ends came to 12 bases. The CDR3 bases are TGTGCCAGCAGGTCGGAGACCACCCAAGAGACCCAGTACTTC. Translated, it gives CASRSETTQETQYF.

This rearrangement joins TRBV5-1 to TRBJ2-5; 11 bases fit TRBD1. The J segment lost 3 bases and the V segment lost 4 bases, leaving 5 bases of the junction unmatched. Germline CDR1 SGHRS, CDR2 YFSETQ. CDR3 length: 15 residues. CDR3 in amino acids: CASSMGQGGEETQYF. The CDR3 nucleotides read TGCGCCAGCAGCATGGGACAGGGGGGGGAAGAGACCCAGTACTTC.

The CDR3 here is CASNTLNTEAFF. In DNA, the CDR3 is TGTGCCAGCAACACCTTGAACACTGAAGCTTTCTTT. The rearrangement uses TRBV9 and TRBJ1-1; no clear D. The CDR3 is 12 residues long. The V and J ends lost 6 bases and 0 bases respectively, with 6 bases between them. Germline CDR1 reads SGDLS; CDR2 reads YYNGEE. The full variable domain, rest sourced from reference TRBV9 and TRBJ1-1, is DSGVTQTPKHLITATGQRVTLRCSPRSGDLSVYWYQQSLDQGLQFLIQYYNGEERAKGNILERFSAQQFPDLHSELNLSSLELGDSALYFCASNTLNTEAFFGQGTRLTVV.

As to this clone: Other DNA sequences in the same sample also yield this CDR3. This rearrangement joins TRBV6-1 to TRBJ1-2; TRBD1 aligns across 11 bases. Germline V gene lookup returns CDR1 MNHNS and CDR2 SASEGT. The CDR3 extends over 19 amino acids. Losses at the gene ends were 3 bases for V and 2 bases for J; bases not matched to a gene: 14. CDR3 amino acids: CASSEFSRGQGAINYGYTF. The CDR3 DNA reads as TGTGCCAGCAGTGAGTTCAGTCGTGGACAGGGGGCGATAAACTATGGCTACACCTTC.

V is TRBV19 and J is TRBJ1-4; perhaps TRBD1 as D (5 bases). The CDR3 is 14 amino acids. V lost 0 bases and J lost 8, with 10 bases in between. Germline V gene lookup returns CDR1 LNHDA and CDR2 SQIVND (reference sequence). In DNA form, the CDR3 reads TGTGCCAGTAGTATAGATAGGGGCCCCGAAAAACTGTTTTTT. It codes for CASSIDRGPEKLFF.

V gene TRBV7-6 combines with J gene TRBJ2-3; D is uncertain. CDR3 length: 11 amino acids. CDR1 is SGHVS, CDR2 FNYEAQ, per germline. V shed 4 bases and J shed 5 bases, with 4 bases lying between them. CDR3 in amino acids: CASSYGDTQYF. The CDR3 bases are TGTGCCAGCAGCTACGGAGATACGCAGTATTTT.

The chain employs TRBV27 and TRBJ1-2; D possibly corresponds to TRBD1 (5 bases). Germline lookup yields CDR1 MNHEY and CDR2 SMNVEV (reference sequence). This CDR3 comprises 13 residues. Trimming took 4 bases from V and 4 from J, leaving 10 bases between them. The CDR3 reads CASSSEGIYGYTF. The CDR3 nucleotides are TGTGCCAGCAGTTCGGAGGGGATCTATGGCTACACCTTC.

The chain uses TRBV13 and TRBJ1-6; 8 positions agree with TRBD1. CDR3 length equals 15 residues. Per the germline V gene, CDR1 is PRHDT and CDR2 is FYEKMQ (reference sequence). Trimming removed 4 bases from V and 8 bases from J; junction bases left unmatched: 7. The CDR3 DNA follows: TGTGCCAGCAGCTCCCGAGACAGGGGTGATTCACCCCTCCACTTT. As protein: CASSSRDRGDSPLHF. Combining the CDR3 with reference TRBV13 and TRBJ1-6 gives the whole variable domain AAGVIQSPRHLIKEKRETATLKCYPIPRHDTVYWYQQGPGQDPQFLISFYEKMQSDKGSIPDRFSAQQFSDYHSELNMSSLELGDSALYFCASSSRDRGDSPLHFGNGTRLTVT.

This clone was observed once. J is TRBJ2-7 and V is TRBV27; 7 bases map to TRBD2. The V gene's germline CDR1 is MNHEY and CDR2 SMNVEV (reference sequence). J gave up 3 bases and V 2 bases, and 13 bases lay outside the gene matches. The CDR3 contains 17 residues. DNA for the CDR3: TGTGCCAGCAGTTTAACTGGATCCGGCGGGAGTTTCTACGAGCAGTACTTC. Translating gives CASSLTGSGGSFYEQYF.

V usage is TRBV27 and J usage is TRBJ1-1; D is possibly TRBD1 (6 bases). There are 14 residues in the CDR3. Germline V lookup: CDR1 MNHEY, CDR2 SMNVEV (reference sequence). Trimming pared 2 bases from V and 5 bases from J, leaving 12 bases between. The CDR3 DNA sequence: TGTGCCAGCAGTTTACGGGGGGCAGGGACTGAAGCTTTCTTT. Amino acid sequence: CASSLRGAGTEAFF.

The rearrangement uses TRBV5-1 and TRBJ2-7, with D possibly matching TRBD2 (6 bases). With 2 bases removed from V and 0 bases from J, the gap between germline ends came to 9 bases. Looked up from germline, CDR1 is SGHRS and CDR2 is YFSETQ. This CDR3 is built from 14 residues. The CDR3 region is CASSLPGASYEQYF. The CDR3 bases are TGCGCCAGCAGCTTACCGGGAGCCTCCTACGAGCAGTACTTC.

The chain recombines TRBV4-1 with TRBJ2-5, with D unresolved. The CDR3 runs 15 residues. V gave up 2 bases and J gave up 3 bases, with 13 bases separating them. CDR1 MGHRA and CDR2 YSYEKL come from the germline V gene. The CDR3 protein is CASSQRTPKEETQYF. The DNA for the CDR3 is TGCGCCAGCAGCCAAAGAACGCCTAAAGAAGAGACCCAGTACTTC.

This chain connects TRBV5-1 to TRBJ2-7, with D tentatively TRBD1 (6 bases). Germline V gene sequence: CDR1 SGHRS, CDR2 YFSETQ. The CDR3 is made up of 14 amino acids. Trimming pared 2 bases from V and 1 base from J, leaving 10 bases between. CDR3: CASSFEQGSYEQYF. The CDR3 region has the DNA TGCGCCAGCAGCTTCGAACAGGGTTCCTACGAGCAGTACTTC.

The chain uses TRBV7-6 and TRBJ2-7; D might be TRBD1 (5 bases). V lost 1 base and J lost 6, with 13 bases in between. Per germline, CDR1 SGHVS and CDR2 FNYEAQ. This CDR3 is 14 amino acids long. The CDR3 sequence is CASSLGGQGSEQYF. As DNA, the CDR3 is TGTGCCAGCAGCTTAGGGGGCCAGGGAAGCGAGCAGTACTTC. Full variable domain (rest looked up from reference TRBV7-6 and TRBJ2-7): GAGVSQSPRYKVTKRGQDVALRCDPISGHVSLYWYRQALGQGPEFLTYFNYEAQQDKSGLPNDRFSAERPEGSISTLTIQRTEQRDSAMYRCASSLGGQGSEQYFGPGTRLTVT.

This chain joins TRBV6-6 and TRBJ2-1; 8 nucleotides line up with TRBD1. CDR1 MNHNY and CDR2 SVGAGI come from the germline V gene (reference sequence). The junction had 11 bases not matched to a gene; V was cut back by 6 bases and J by 4 bases. The CDR3 runs to 16 residues. Here the CDR3 reads CASSLRQGPGYNEQFF. DNA of the CDR3: TGTGCCAGCAGCCTGAGACAGGGGCCGGGGTACAATGAGCAGTTCTTC.